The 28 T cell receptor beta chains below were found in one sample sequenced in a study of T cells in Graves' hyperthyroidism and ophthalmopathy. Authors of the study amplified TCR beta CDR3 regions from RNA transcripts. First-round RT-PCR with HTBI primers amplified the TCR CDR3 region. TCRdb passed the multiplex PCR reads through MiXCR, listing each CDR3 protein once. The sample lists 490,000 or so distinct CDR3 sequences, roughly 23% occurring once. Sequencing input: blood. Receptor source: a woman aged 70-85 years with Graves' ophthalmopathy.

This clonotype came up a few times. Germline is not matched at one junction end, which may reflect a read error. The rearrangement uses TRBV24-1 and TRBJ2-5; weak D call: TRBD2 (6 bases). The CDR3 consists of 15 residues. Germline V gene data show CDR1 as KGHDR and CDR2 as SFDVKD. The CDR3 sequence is CATSGGRAGKETQYF. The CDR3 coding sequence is TGTGCCACAAGTGGGGGTAGGGCGGGAAAAGAGACCCAGTACTTC.

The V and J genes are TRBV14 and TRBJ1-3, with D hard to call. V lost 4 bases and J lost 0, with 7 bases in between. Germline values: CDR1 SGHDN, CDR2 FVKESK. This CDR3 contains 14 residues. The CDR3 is CASSRRVSGNTIYF. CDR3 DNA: TGTGCCAGCAGCCGGCGGGTCTCTGGAAACACCATATATTTT.

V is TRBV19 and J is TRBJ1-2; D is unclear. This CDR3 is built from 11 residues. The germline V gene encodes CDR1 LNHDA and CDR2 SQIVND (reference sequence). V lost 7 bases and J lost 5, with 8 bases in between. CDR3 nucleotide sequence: TGTGCCAGTAAGATGGTATATGGCTACACCTTC. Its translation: CASKMVYGYTF.

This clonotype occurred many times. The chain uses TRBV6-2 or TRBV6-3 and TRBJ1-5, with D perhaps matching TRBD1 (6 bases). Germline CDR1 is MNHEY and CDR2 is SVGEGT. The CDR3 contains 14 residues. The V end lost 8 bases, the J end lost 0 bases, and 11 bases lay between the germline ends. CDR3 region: CASQGTNSNQPQHF. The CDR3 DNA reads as TGTGCCAGCCAGGGGACGAATAGCAATCAGCCCCAGCATTTT.

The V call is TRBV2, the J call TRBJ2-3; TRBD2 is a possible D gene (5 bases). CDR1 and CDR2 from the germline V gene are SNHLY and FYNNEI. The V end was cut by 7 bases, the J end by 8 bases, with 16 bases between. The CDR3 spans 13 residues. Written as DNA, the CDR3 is TGTGCCAGCATAGCCCTTCGGGCGGGTACGCAGTATTTT. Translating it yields CASIALRAGTQYF. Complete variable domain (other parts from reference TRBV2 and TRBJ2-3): EPEVTQTPSHQVTQMGQEVILRCVPISNHLYFYWYRQILGQKVEFLVSFYNNEISEKSEIFDDQFSVERPDGSNFTLKIRSTKLEDSAMYFCASIALRAGTQYFGPGTRLTVL.

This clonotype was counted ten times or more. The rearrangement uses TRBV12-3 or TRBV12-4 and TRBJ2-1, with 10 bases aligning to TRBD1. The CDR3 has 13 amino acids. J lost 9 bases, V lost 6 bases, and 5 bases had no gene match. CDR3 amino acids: CASSEGQGGEQFF. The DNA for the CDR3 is TGTGCCAGCAGCGAAGGACAGGGGGGTGAGCAGTTCTTC.

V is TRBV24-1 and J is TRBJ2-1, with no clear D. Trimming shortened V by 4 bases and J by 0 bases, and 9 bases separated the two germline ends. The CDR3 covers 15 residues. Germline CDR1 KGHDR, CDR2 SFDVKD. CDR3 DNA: TGTGCCACCAGTGACGACAAGAGCTCCTACAATGAGCAGTTCTTC. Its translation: CATSDDKSSYNEQFF.

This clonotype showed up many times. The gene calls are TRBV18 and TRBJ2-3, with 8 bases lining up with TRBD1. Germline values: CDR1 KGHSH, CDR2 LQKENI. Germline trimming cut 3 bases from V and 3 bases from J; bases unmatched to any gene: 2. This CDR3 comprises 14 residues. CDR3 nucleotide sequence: TGTGCCAGCTCACCGACAGGGGAGACAGATACGCAGTATTTT. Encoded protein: CASSPTGETDTQYF.

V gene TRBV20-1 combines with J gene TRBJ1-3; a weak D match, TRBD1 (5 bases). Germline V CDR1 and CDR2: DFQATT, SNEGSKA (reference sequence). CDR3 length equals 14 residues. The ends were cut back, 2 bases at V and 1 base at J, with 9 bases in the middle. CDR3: CSARQGFSGNTIYF. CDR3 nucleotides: TGCAGTGCTAGACAGGGCTTTTCTGGAAACACCATATATTTT.

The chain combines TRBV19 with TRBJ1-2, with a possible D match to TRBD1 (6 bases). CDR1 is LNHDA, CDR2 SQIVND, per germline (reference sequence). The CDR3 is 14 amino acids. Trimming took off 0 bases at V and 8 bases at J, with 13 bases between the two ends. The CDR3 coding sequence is TGTGCCAGTAGTATAGATAACAGGGTCGGCGGCTACACCTTC. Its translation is CASSIDNRVGGYTF.

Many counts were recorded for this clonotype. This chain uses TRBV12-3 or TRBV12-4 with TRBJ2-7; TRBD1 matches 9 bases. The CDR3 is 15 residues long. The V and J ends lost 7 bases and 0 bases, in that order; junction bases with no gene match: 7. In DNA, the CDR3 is TGTGCCAGCACCTTGAAGACAGGGGGCTCCTACGAGCAGTACTTC. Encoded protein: CASTLKTGGSYEQYF.

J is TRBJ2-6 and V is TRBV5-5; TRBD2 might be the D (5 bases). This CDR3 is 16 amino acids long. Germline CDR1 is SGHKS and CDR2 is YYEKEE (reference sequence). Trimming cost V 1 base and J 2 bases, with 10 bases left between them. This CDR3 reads CASSLNSGTGANVLTF. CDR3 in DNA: TGTGCCAGCAGCTTGAACTCCGGGACTGGGGCCAACGTCCTGACTTTC.

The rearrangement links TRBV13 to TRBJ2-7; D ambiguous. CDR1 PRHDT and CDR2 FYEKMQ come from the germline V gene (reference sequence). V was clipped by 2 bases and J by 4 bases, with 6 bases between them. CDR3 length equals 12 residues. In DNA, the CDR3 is TGTGCCAGCAGCTTATTTGCGTACGAGCAGTACTTC. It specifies CASSLFAYEQYF.

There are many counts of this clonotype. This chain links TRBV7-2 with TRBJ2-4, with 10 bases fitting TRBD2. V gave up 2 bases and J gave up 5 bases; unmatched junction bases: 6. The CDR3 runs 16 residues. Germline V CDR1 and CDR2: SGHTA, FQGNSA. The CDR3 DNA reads TGTGCCAGCAGCTTAAGCGGGAGGGCGATCGAAAACATTCAGTACTTC. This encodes CASSLSGRAIENIQYF.

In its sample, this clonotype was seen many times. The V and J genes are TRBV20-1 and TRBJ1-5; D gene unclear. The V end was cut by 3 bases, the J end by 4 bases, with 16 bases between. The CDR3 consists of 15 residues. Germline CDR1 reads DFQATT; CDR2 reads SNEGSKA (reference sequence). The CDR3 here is CSARGLRQPNQPQHF. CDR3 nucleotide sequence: TGCAGTGCTAGGGGCTTGAGGCAGCCAAATCAGCCCCAGCATTTT.

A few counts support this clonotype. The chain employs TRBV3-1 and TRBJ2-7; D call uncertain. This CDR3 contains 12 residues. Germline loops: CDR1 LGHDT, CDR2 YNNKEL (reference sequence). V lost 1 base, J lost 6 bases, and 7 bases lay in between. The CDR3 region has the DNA TGTGCCAGCAGCCAAGGTAGGGTCGAGCAGTACTTC. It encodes CASSQGRVEQYF.

The CDR3 DNA is TGCGCCAGCAGCTTTGGCAGGGAGGATACGCAGTATTTT. Translating it yields CASSFGREDTQYF. The rearrangement links TRBV5-1 to TRBJ2-3; D is tentatively TRBD1 or TRBD2 (5 bases each). The CDR3 runs 13 residues. In germline, CDR1 is SGHRS, CDR2 YFSETQ. Trimming left V 2 bases short and J 6 bases short, with 10 bases between.

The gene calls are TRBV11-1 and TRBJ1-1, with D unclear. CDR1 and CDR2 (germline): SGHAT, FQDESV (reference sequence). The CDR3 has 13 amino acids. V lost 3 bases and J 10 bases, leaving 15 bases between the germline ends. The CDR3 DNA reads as TGTGCCAGCAGCTTGGAAGACCCTTCGACAGCTTTCTTT. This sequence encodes CASSLEDPSTAFF.

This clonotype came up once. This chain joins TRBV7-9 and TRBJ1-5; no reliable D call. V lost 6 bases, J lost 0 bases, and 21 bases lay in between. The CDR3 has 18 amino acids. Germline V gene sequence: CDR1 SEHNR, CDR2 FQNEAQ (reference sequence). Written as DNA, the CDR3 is TGTGCCAGCAGTTTTAGGAGGGCCGCAACCCATAGCAATCAGCCCCAGCATTTT. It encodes CASSFRRAATHSNQPQHF. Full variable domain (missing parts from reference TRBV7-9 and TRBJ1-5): DTGVSQNPRHKITKRGQNVTFRCDPISEHNRLYWYRQTLGQGPEFLTYFQNEAQLEKSRLLSDRFSAERPKGSFSTLEIQRTEQGDSAMYLCASSFRRAATHSNQPQHFGDGTRLSIL.

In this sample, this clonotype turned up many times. CDR3 nucleotides: TGTGCCAGCAGTGTAGGACTAGACCTCTCCTACAATGAGCAGTTCTTC. Translating gives CASSVGLDLSYNEQFF. The chain combines TRBV2 with TRBJ2-1, with 7 bases matching TRBD2. V gave up 4 bases and J gave up 0 bases; unmatched junction bases: 6. The germline V gene has CDR1 SNHLY and CDR2 FYNNEI. The CDR3 totals 16 residues.

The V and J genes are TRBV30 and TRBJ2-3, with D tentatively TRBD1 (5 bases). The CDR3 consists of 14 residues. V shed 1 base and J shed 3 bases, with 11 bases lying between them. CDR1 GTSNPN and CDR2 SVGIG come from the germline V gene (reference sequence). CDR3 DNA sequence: TGTGCCTGGAGTGGCGGCAGGGTGACAGATACGCAGTATTTT. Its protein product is CAWSGGRVTDTQYF.

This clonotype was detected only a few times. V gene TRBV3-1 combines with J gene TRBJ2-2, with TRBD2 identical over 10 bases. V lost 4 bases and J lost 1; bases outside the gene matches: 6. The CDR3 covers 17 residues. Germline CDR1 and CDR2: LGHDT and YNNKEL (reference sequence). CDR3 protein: CASSLMLAGGNTGELFF. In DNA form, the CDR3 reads TGTGCCAGCAGCCTAATGTTAGCGGGAGGGAACACCGGGGAGCTGTTTTTT.

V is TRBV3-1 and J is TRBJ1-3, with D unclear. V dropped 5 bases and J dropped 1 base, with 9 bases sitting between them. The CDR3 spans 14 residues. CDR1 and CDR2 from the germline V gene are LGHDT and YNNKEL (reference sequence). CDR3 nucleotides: TGTGCCAGCAGCAATGGAGGATCTGGAAACACCATATATTTT. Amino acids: CASSNGGSGNTIYF.

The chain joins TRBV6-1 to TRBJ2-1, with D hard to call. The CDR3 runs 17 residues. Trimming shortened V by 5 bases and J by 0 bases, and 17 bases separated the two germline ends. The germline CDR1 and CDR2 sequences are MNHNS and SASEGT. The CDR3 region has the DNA TGTGCCAGCAGTACCTCTACACGGAGAAGCTCCTACAATGAGCAGTTCTTC. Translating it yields CASSTSTRRSSYNEQFF.

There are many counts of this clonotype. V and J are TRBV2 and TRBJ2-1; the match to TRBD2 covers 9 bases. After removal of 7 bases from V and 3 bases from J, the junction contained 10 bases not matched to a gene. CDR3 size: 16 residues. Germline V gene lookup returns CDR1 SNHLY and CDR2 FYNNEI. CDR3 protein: CASNRGRAVYYNEQFF. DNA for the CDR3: TGTGCCAGCAATCGCGGGAGGGCCGTGTACTACAATGAGCAGTTCTTC.

The CDR3 loop reads CASSLNQFPYEQYF. The CDR3 DNA reads TGTGCCAGCAGCTTAAACCAGTTTCCCTACGAGCAGTACTTC. The J gene is TRBJ2-7, the V gene TRBV7-6; D is ambiguous. Germline V gene sequence: CDR1 SGHVS, CDR2 FNYEAQ. Trimming removed 2 bases at V and 2 bases at J, with 10 bases between. This CDR3 is 14 amino acids long.

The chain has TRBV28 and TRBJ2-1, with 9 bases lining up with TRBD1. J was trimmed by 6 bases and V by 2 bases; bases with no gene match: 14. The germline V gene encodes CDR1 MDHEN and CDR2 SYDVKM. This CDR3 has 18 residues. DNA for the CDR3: TGTGCCAGCAGTTTAGGGGACAGGGTTCGGGGGTGGAGCAATGAGCAGTTCTTC. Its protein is CASSLGDRVRGWSNEQFF.

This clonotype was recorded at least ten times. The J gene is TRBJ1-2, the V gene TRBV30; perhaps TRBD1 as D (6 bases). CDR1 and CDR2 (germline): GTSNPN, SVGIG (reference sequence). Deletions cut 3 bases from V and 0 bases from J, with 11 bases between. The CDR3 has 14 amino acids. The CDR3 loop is CAWRLTGSNYGYTF. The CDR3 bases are TGTGCCTGGAGGTTGACAGGTTCTAACTATGGCTACACCTTC.